This T cell receptor (beta chain) was profiled in a study of OX40 agonist ivuxolimab in advanced cancers. The wider study: Participants could have had prior anti-PD-1, anti-PD-L1 or anti-CTLA-4 therapy, and about 37% had some.

With respect to this clone: Its antigen is unidentified.

Study results and limitations: Near-lowest levels of clonal expansion characterized partial responders at 0.1-3.0 mg/kg.

V gave up 6 bases and J gave up 2 bases, with 8 bases separating them. The germline CDR1 and CDR2 sequences are MNHNY and SVGAGI (reference sequence). This CDR3 has 13 residues. Libraries were prepared by immunoSEQ multiplex PCR; TCRdb keeps only in-frame clonotypes and omits some of them. The data hold just under 95,000 clones, with around 86% observed a single time. The rearrangement uses TRBV6-6 and TRBJ1-5; the D is unclear. The sequence was obtained from an adult with an advanced solid tumor such as melanoma, head and neck, liver or kidney cancer. Source: CD4+ or CD8+ T cells sorted from blood, taken in a trial of the OX40 agonist ivuxolimab. The chain's CDR3 is CASSPSRNQPQHF. In nucleotides, the CDR3 is TGTGCCAGCAGCCCTTCTCGCAATCAGCCCCAGCATTTT.